Each of the 3 T cell receptor beta chains below was sequenced from the same sample in a study of shared clonotypes between healthy human individuals. TCRdb keeps only in-frame clones here, not all; method: immunoSEQ multiplex PCR. The data contain some 2,000,000 clones, nearly 97% of them singletons. Sequences were obtained from naive CD4+ T cells sorted from blood. Subset specified: CD45RA+ positively selected. Every receptor here comes from a man aged 18-30 years in good health.

The rearrangement joins TRBV18 to TRBJ2-7; a possible D gene is TRBD1 (6 bases). The V and J ends lost 7 bases and 2 bases respectively, with 15 bases between them. CDR3 size: 14 residues. In germline, CDR1 is KGHSH, CDR2 LQKENI. CDR3 sequence: CASFARGQTYEQYF. CDR3 in DNA: TGTGCCAGCTTTGCCCGAGGACAGACCTACGAGCAGTACTTC.

V gene TRBV7-6 combines with J gene TRBJ1-1; D is unresolved. Trimming stripped 0 bases from V and 0 bases from J, with 11 bases between. The CDR3 length is 16 residues. Looked up from germline, CDR1 is SGHVS and CDR2 is FNYEAQ. The CDR3 DNA is TGTGCCAGCAGCTTAGCGGGCAGCGCCATGAACACTGAAGCTTTCTTT. Translation: CASSLAGSAMNTEAFF. The full variable domain, completed using reference TRBV7-6 and TRBJ1-1, is GAGVSQSPRYKVTKRGQDVALRCDPISGHVSLYWYRQALGQGPEFLTYFNYEAQQDKSGLPNDRFSAERPEGSISTLTIQRTEQRDSAMYRCASSLAGSAMNTEAFFGQGTRLTVV.

V and J are TRBV18 and TRBJ1-1; 7 nucleotides match TRBD1. Germline V CDR1 and CDR2: KGHSH, LQKENI. Trimming took 6 bases from V and 8 from J; bases not matched to a gene: 9. The CDR3 is 13 amino acids. The CDR3 loop reads CASSPKPRGEAFF. Written as DNA, the CDR3 is TGTGCCAGCTCCCCAAAGCCCAGGGGGGAAGCTTTCTTT. The full variable domain, its missing parts supplied by reference TRBV18 and TRBJ1-1, is NAGVMQNPRHLVRRRGQEARLRCSPMKGHSHVYWYRQLPEEGLKFMVYLQKENIIDESGMPKERFSAEFPKEGPSILRIQQVVRGDSAAYFCASSPKPRGEAFFGQGTRLTVV.